This paragraph covers one T cell receptor (beta chain) sequence. Its specificity is not known. The sample comes from a study of cytomegalovirus exposure and HLA in healthy donors. These donors were members of the approximately 110-subject validation cohort, a group separate from the approximately 700-subject first cohort. Germline V CDR1 and CDR2: LGHNA, YNFKEQ. V lost 1 base and J 2 bases, leaving 15 bases between the germline ends. The CDR3 is 16 amino acids. Whole-study findings and limits: In vitro, a few CMV-associated chains proved specific for CMV antigens.

Here immunoSEQ multiplex PCR was the method, and the copy in TCRdb shows in-frame clones only, minus some. This table holds about 330,000 clones, around 86% found once. The chain carries TRBV4-2 and TRBJ2-7; the D gene is possibly TRBD1 (5 bases). The specimen was PBMCs. This TCR was recovered from a woman aged 18-35 years in good health and CMV-seronegative. DNA of the CDR3: TGTGCCAGCAGCCAAGTCGGTCAGGGTGGTGCCTACGAGCAGTACTTC. It specifies CASSQVGQGGAYEQYF.